The 10 T cell receptor beta chains below all came from one sample that was sequenced in a study of cytomegalovirus exposure and HLA in healthy donors. Primers included in the PCR were 60 Vbeta and 13 Jbeta primers. Generated by immunoSEQ multiplex PCR, the TCRdb table keeps only in-frame clones and is missing some. Of some 110,000 clones in the sample, 50% to 70% were seen once. Sample: PBMCs. The receptors stem from a woman aged 40 to 50 in good health and CMV-seropositive.

This rearrangement joins TRBV30 to TRBJ1-4; D remains ambiguous. Trimming took 6 bases from V and 8 from J, leaving 16 bases between them. There are 13 residues in the CDR3. Germline lookup yields CDR1 GTSNPN and CDR2 SVGIG (reference sequence). The CDR3 coding sequence is TGTGCCTGTGAGGGCCATGCAAGGGAAAAACTGTTTTTT. This gives the protein CACEGHAREKLFF.

The chain joins TRBV7-2 to TRBJ2-5; D uncertain. From germline, CDR1 is SGHTA and CDR2 FQGNSA. Trimming left V 2 bases short and J 5 bases short, with 9 bases between. The CDR3 is 13 amino acids. The CDR3 nucleotides read TGTGCCAGCAGCTTACCCGTCCGGGAGACCCAGTACTTC. It yields the protein CASSLPVRETQYF.

This chain uses TRBV6-6 with TRBJ2-7; TRBD2 agrees at 10 bases. V dropped 2 bases and J dropped 5; count of bases not matched to a gene: 9. This CDR3 contains 16 residues. CDR1 is MNHNY, CDR2 SVGAGI, per germline (reference sequence). CDR3 amino acids: CASSYGTSGRANEQYF. The CDR3 DNA is TGTGCCAGCAGTTACGGGACGAGCGGGAGGGCCAACGAGCAGTACTTC.

This clone was detected a few times. V gene TRBV27 combines with J gene TRBJ1-4; no clear D gene. V was pared by 0 bases and J by 0 bases, with 5 bases between. Looked up from germline, CDR1 is MNHEY and CDR2 is SMNVEV (reference sequence). This CDR3 spans 15 amino acids. The CDR3, as DNA: TGTGCCAGCAGTTTATCCGGGGCAACTAATGAAAAACTGTTTTTT. Encoded protein: CASSLSGATNEKLFF.

V and J are TRBV7-9 and TRBJ2-7; possibly TRBD1 for D (6 bases). The CDR3 extends over 14 amino acids. V lost 3 bases to trimming and J lost 7 bases, with 16 bases between them. Germline V gives CDR1 SEHNR, CDR2 FQNEAQ (reference sequence). CDR3 bases: TGTGCCAGCAGCTTCGCCCTGACCCAGGGGGAGCAGTACTTC. It yields the protein CASSFALTQGEQYF.

This clone was found a few times. The rearrangement links TRBV19 to TRBJ1-1; 7 bases agree with TRBD1. The CDR3 covers 12 residues. After removal of 6 bases from V and 4 bases from J, the junction contained 2 bases not matched to a gene. CDR1 LNHDA and CDR2 SQIVND come from the germline V gene (reference sequence). For the CDR3, the DNA is TGTGCCAGTAGCCCAGGGGGCACTGAAGCTTTCTTT. Residues: CASSPGGTEAFF.

The chain uses TRBV4-3 and TRBJ1-1; TRBD1 agrees at 9 bases. The CDR3 is 14 residues long. The germline V gene encodes CDR1 LGHNA and CDR2 YSLEER. Trimming removed 6 bases from V and 3 bases from J; junction bases left unmatched: 5. In DNA form, the CDR3 reads TGCGCCAGCAGGGGGACAGGGAAAGACACTGAAGCTTTCTTT. Translation: CASRGTGKDTEAFF.

This clone was detected a few times. The chain uses TRBV29-1 and TRBJ2-1, with TRBD2 matching 9 bases. Unmatched junction bases numbered 11, after V lost 7 bases and J lost 1 base. The CDR3 sequence is 16 residues long. CDR1 and CDR2 (germline): SQVTM, ANQGSEA. For the CDR3, the DNA is TGCAGCGCAGGGACCTTTAGCGGGAGTTCCTACAATGAGCAGTTCTTC. This translates into CSAGTFSGSSYNEQFF.

This clone appeared a few times. The gene calls are TRBV28 and TRBJ2-7; D gene ambiguous. Germline CDR1 and CDR2: MDHEN and SYDVKM. The CDR3 loop spans 14 amino acids. Deletions cut 0 bases from V and 5 bases from J, with 11 bases between. The CDR3 loop is CASSLWRQTHEQYF. The CDR3 DNA is TGTGCCAGCAGTTTATGGCGACAAACCCACGAGCAGTACTTC.

The chain is built from TRBV4-2 and TRBJ2-1, with 12 bases lining up with TRBD2. The germline V gene has CDR1 LGHNA and CDR2 YNFKEQ. The CDR3 is made up of 16 amino acids. J gave up 8 bases and V 1 base, and 6 bases lay outside the gene matches. CDR3 DNA sequence: TGTGCCAGCAGCCAAGGGACTAGCGGGACCATGGATGAGCAGTTCTTC. Encoded protein: CASSQGTSGTMDEQFF.